Listed below are T cell receptor beta chains from one sample, sequenced in a study of post-analysis software for immune sequencing data. TCRdb used MiXCR to reprocess the PCR reads, holding one entry per CDR3 protein. In the table there are around 710,000 distinct CDR3 sequences, approximately 44% of which are singletons. Sequenced material: blood. These receptor sequences come from a girl aged 10 to 17 with multiple sclerosis. The CDR3 runs from the conserved cysteine through the conserved F or W. The order of the fields is clone size, J gene, D gene, V gene, CDR3 DNA, CDR3 protein. The D gene is left open where the match is weak. Clone size is given for some rows only: seen once, a few or many times, or a class if the clone is expanded.

few TRBJ1-4 . TRBV29-1 TGCAGCGCTTGGGGGGATGCAACTAATGAAAAACTGTTTTTT CSAWGDATNEKLFF
. TRBJ2-1 TRBD2 TRBV7-2 TGTGCCAGCAGCTCCGGGACTAGCGCCGACAATGAGCAGTTCTTC CASSSGTSADNEQFF
. TRBJ2-1 . TRBV20-1 TGCAGTGCTAGCGTCTCGGGACCCATCAATGAGCAGTTCTTC CSASVSGPINEQFF
. TRBJ2-1 . TRBV29-1 TGCAGCGTTGGGGCTCTCAGCACCAATGAGCAGTTCTTC CSVGALSTNEQFF
. TRBJ2-7 . TRBV6-1 TGTGCCAGCAGAGGGACCATTTCCTACGAGCAGTACTTC CASRGTISYEQYF
. TRBJ2-3 . TRBV20-1 TGCAGTGCTAGTCCCCTAGTCACCACAGATACGCAGTATTTT CSASPLVTTDTQYF
few TRBJ2-7 . TRBV7-3 TGTGCCAGCAGCAATTATGCGGGACAGACCTACGAGCAGTACTTC CASSNYAGQTYEQYF
few TRBJ2-7 TRBD2 TRBV9 TGTGCCAGCAGCGTGGGGCGGGAGAACGAGCAGTACTTC CASSVGRENEQYF
. TRBJ2-5 TRBD2 TRBV29-1 TGCAGCGTTGGTAGCGGGAGTGGAGAGACCCAGTACTTC CSVGSGSGETQYF
few TRBJ2-7 TRBD2 TRBV10-3 TGTGCCATCAGAGCGGGAGAGTACGAGCAGTACTTC CAIRAGEYEQYF
. TRBJ2-3 TRBD2 TRBV7-6 TGTGCCAGCAGCTTAATCCCCTCACGGCGGGAGAATGGGGATACGCAGTATTTT CASSLIPSRRENGDTQYF
many TRBJ2-7 . TRBV6-5 TGTGCCAGCAGTTACCCTCTGGGGGAGCAGTACTTC CASSYPLGEQYF
. TRBJ2-7 TRBD2 TRBV7-3 TGTGCCAGCAGCCAACTAGCGGGAGACCTGTACGAGCAGTACTTC CASSQLAGDLYEQYF
few TRBJ1-2 . TRBV30 TGTGCCTGGAGTGTCACCGAGTTCTATGGCTACACCTTC CAWSVTEFYGYTF
few TRBJ2-3 . TRBV7-9 TGTGCCAGCAGTCAATCAGGGGTCGCAGATACGCAGTATTTT CASSQSGVADTQYF